Presented here are 25 T cell receptor beta chains from one specimen sequenced in a study of blood T cell repertoires in COVID-19. TCRdb keeps only in-frame clones here, not all; method: immunoSEQ multiplex PCR. The data show about 120,000 clones, approximately 80% seen once. Sequences were obtained from peripheral blood. These TCRs come from a woman aged 80 or over with acute or convalescent COVID-19.

This chain links TRBV6-5 with TRBJ2-3; D is unresolved. Germline assignment: CDR1 MNHEY and CDR2 SVGAGI. Trimming took 2 bases from V and 1 from J, leaving 13 bases between them. The CDR3 consists of 16 residues. The CDR3 nucleotides are TGTGCCAGCAGTTACCAATACTCGCCGGGCACAGATACGCAGTATTTT. Translating gives CASSYQYSPGTDTQYF.

This clone was picked up one time. The V and J genes are TRBV27 and TRBJ1-2; D is perhaps TRBD1 (5 bases). Looked up from germline, CDR1 is MNHEY and CDR2 is SMNVEV (reference sequence). V lost 4 bases to trimming and J lost 5 bases, with 20 bases between them. The CDR3 is 16 amino acids. CDR3 loop: CASSSRSGHVGYGYTF. In DNA, the CDR3 is TGTGCCAGCAGTTCCAGGAGTGGACACGTCGGGTATGGCTACACCTTC.

The gene calls are TRBV2 and TRBJ1-1; D might be TRBD1 (5 bases). Trimming pared 4 bases from V and 6 bases from J, leaving 18 bases between. Germline loops: CDR1 SNHLY, CDR2 FYNNEI. The CDR3 contains 15 residues. The CDR3 loop reads CASSAEGAGQAEAFF. The CDR3 DNA is TGTGCCAGCAGTGCTGAAGGGGCCGGTCAGGCTGAAGCTTTCTTT.

This clone was recorded a few times. The genes are TRBV6-5 and TRBJ1-2; perhaps TRBD1 as D (6 bases). V shed 5 bases and J shed 1 base, with 11 bases lying between them. CDR3 length: 14 amino acids. Germline V gene data show CDR1 as MNHEY and CDR2 as SVGAGI. The CDR3 spells CASSLDSLNYGYTF. The CDR3 DNA reads as TGTGCCAGCAGTCTGGACAGCCTTAACTATGGCTACACCTTC.

The chain uses TRBV18 and TRBJ1-3; 7 bases agree with TRBD1. J lost 4 bases, V lost 3 bases, and 3 bases had no gene match. CDR1 is KGHSH and CDR2 is LQKENI in the germline V gene. The CDR3 is made up of 14 amino acids. The DNA for the CDR3 is TGTGCCAGCTCACCGGGACAGTGGGGAAACACCATATATTTT. It translates to CASSPGQWGNTIYF.

The rearrangement joins TRBV11-3 to TRBJ2-1; TRBD1 aligns across 12 bases. V was pared by 5 bases and J by 7 bases, with 6 bases of the junction left unmatched. This CDR3 is 15 amino acids long. Germline CDR1 is SGHNT and CDR2 is YENEEA. CDR3 residues: CASSPGQGARNEQFF. The CDR3, as DNA: TGTGCCAGCAGCCCGGGACAGGGGGCGAGGAATGAGCAGTTCTTC.

With regard to this clone: This CDR3 is also generated by other DNA sequences in the sample. The rearrangement uses TRBV6-5 and TRBJ1-2; 10 bases line up with TRBD1. CDR3 size: 14 residues. Germline V gives CDR1 MNHEY, CDR2 SVGAGI. V dropped 2 bases and J dropped 5; count of bases not matched to a gene: 2. In nucleotides, the CDR3 is TGTGCCAGCAGTTACACGGACAGGGGGTATGGCTACACCTTC. Protein sequence: CASSYTDRGYGYTF.

V and J are TRBV7-2 and TRBJ1-2, with TRBD1 identical over 8 bases. CDR1 and CDR2 from the germline V gene are SGHTA and FQGNSA. The CDR3 has 13 amino acids. Unmatched junction bases numbered 5, after V lost 4 bases and J lost 7 bases. The CDR3 DNA reads as TGTGCCAGCAGCTCCAGACAGGGGACTGGCTACACCTTC. Translating gives CASSSRQGTGYTF.

This clone was observed a handful of times. This chain connects TRBV5-4 to TRBJ2-1; 14 bases map to TRBD2. Trimming at V came to 4 bases and at J to 12 bases, leaving 12 bases not matched to a gene. CDR3 length equals 16 residues. CDR1 is SGHNT, CDR2 YYREEE, per germline (reference sequence). The CDR3 protein is CASSADRLAGGRRQFF. In DNA, the CDR3 is TGTGCCAGCAGCGCCGATCGACTAGCGGGAGGGAGGAGGCAGTTCTTC.

The genes are TRBV19 and TRBJ2-1; 16 bases are a match to TRBD2. The germline CDR1 and CDR2 sequences are LNHDA and SQIVND (reference sequence). The J segment lost 3 bases and the V segment lost 4 bases, leaving 3 bases of the junction unmatched. CDR3 length: 17 residues. Here the CDR3 DNA reads TGTGCCAGTAGTAAGGGACTAGCGGGGGGGGTCTACAATGAGCAGTTCTTC. This sequence encodes CASSKGLAGGVYNEQFF.

This clone has just one count. The rearrangement links TRBV2 to TRBJ1-4, with D possibly matching TRBD1 (5 bases). CDR3 size: 14 residues. From germline, CDR1 is SNHLY and CDR2 FYNNEI. V was clipped by 2 bases and J by 7 bases, with 11 bases between them. The CDR3 DNA reads as TGTGCCAGCAGTGAACGTAGGACACTTGAAAAACTGTTTTTT. The encoded protein is CASSERRTLEKLFF.

The chain couples TRBV12-5 to TRBJ2-1; 8 bases align to TRBD2. The CDR3 spans 13 residues. V was clipped by 6 bases and J by 2 bases; unmatched bases: 0. The V gene's germline CDR1 is LGHNT and CDR2 FRNRAP. For the CDR3, the DNA is TGTGCTAGTGGAGCGGGGGCCTACAATGAGCAGTTCTTC. As protein: CASGAGAYNEQFF.

In nucleotides, the CDR3 is TGTGCCAGCAGCGGGGGGATCCCCTATGGCTACACCTTC. This encodes CASSGGIPYGYTF. This chain links TRBV6-2 or TRBV6-3 with TRBJ1-2, with D tentatively TRBD1 (5 bases). Germline lookup yields CDR1 MNHEY and CDR2 SVGEGT. The V gene lost 6 bases and the J gene lost 4 bases, with 12 bases spanning the gap. The CDR3 is made up of 13 amino acids.

This chain connects TRBV13 to TRBJ1-1, with 7 bases lining up with TRBD1. Trimming took 6 bases from V and 6 from J; bases not matched to a gene: 7. CDR3 length: 13 residues. CDR1 is PRHDT, CDR2 FYEKMQ, per germline (reference sequence). CDR3 sequence: CASRSTGIAEAFF. Written as DNA, the CDR3 is TGTGCCAGCAGATCGACAGGGATCGCTGAAGCTTTCTTT.

The V gene is TRBV29-1, the J gene TRBJ1-2; 9 bases line up with TRBD1. The CDR3 has 13 amino acids. Germline V gene data show CDR1 as SQVTM and CDR2 as ANQGSEA. V gave up 6 bases and J gave up 4 bases; unmatched junction bases: 6. The CDR3 DNA sequence: TGCAGCGTGGGGACAGGGTCCGTCTATGGCTACACCTTC. It encodes CSVGTGSVYGYTF.

V gene TRBV27 combines with J gene TRBJ1-4, with 8 bases aligning to TRBD1. Germline V gene sequence: CDR1 MNHEY, CDR2 SMNVEV (reference sequence). The CDR3 sequence is 15 residues long. Unmatched junction bases numbered 9, after V lost 7 bases and J lost 5 bases. The chain's CDR3 is CASTRGTGANEKLFF. DNA for the CDR3: TGTGCCAGCACCCGAGGGACAGGCGCGAATGAAAAACTGTTTTTT.

This sequence joins TRBV6-5 and TRBJ2-5, with D possibly being TRBD1 (5 bases). Germline V lookup: CDR1 MNHEY, CDR2 SVGAGI. The CDR3 is 15 residues long. V gave up 2 bases and J gave up 2 bases, with 12 bases separating them. The CDR3, as DNA: TGTGCCAGCAGTTACCTCCCCAGGGAACAAGAGACCCAGTACTTC. Translation gives CASSYLPREQETQYF.

The rearrangement uses TRBV4-3 and TRBJ2-3; maybe TRBD1 (5 bases). The CDR3 consists of 13 residues. Trimming took off 0 bases at V and 10 bases at J, with 11 bases between the two ends. CDR1 is LGHNA, CDR2 YSLEER, per germline. The CDR3 DNA follows: TGCGCCAGCAGCCAAGAAACAGGTACTCCGCAGTATTTT. Translation gives CASSQETGTPQYF.

This clone turned up a few times. The V and J genes are TRBV28 and TRBJ1-5, with D tentatively TRBD1 (6 bases). Trimming took 6 bases from V and 8 from J, leaving 20 bases between them. CDR1 MDHEN and CDR2 SYDVKM come from the germline V gene. This CDR3 region has 15 residues. CDR3 nucleotide sequence: TGTGCCAGCAGACGATCGGGACACCTCCTGGAGCCCCAGCATTTT. It specifies CASRRSGHLLEPQHF.

The V gene is TRBV7-3, the J gene TRBJ1-1; 8 nucleotides match TRBD1. The CDR3 is 14 amino acids. Losses at the gene ends were 5 bases for V and 1 base for J; bases not matched to a gene: 3. Germline CDR1 SGHTA, CDR2 FQGTGA. The chain's CDR3 is CASSAGQGNTEAFF. The CDR3, as DNA: TGTGCCAGCAGCGCCGGACAGGGGAACACTGAAGCTTTCTTT.

The V gene is TRBV11-2, the J gene TRBJ2-7; 11 nucleotides agree with TRBD2. V shed 5 bases and J 2 bases; nucleotides not matched to a gene: 8. This CDR3 is 16 amino acids long. Germline values: CDR1 SGHAT, CDR2 FQNNGV. The CDR3 DNA sequence: TGTGCCAGCAGCCGCAGGGGACTAGCGGAGGCCTACGAGCAGTACTTC. This translates into CASSRRGLAEAYEQYF.

CDR3 DNA: TGTGCCAGCAGCTCCTACGCAGAGGGCTACAATGAGCAGTTCTTC. It yields the protein CASSSYAEGYNEQFF. V gene TRBV5-4 combines with J gene TRBJ2-1; tentatively, D is TRBD2 (5 bases). With 3 bases removed from V and 3 bases from J, the gap between germline ends came to 13 bases. CDR1 is SGHNT, CDR2 YYREEE, per germline (reference sequence). The CDR3 is made up of 15 amino acids.

The V gene is TRBV19, the J gene TRBJ1-2; D is undetermined. The CDR3 has 10 residues. The germline CDR1 and CDR2 sequences are LNHDA and SQIVND (reference sequence). Trimming stripped 10 bases from V and 4 bases from J, with 7 bases between. As DNA, the CDR3 is TGTGCCACCTACAGCTATGGCTACACCTTC. Encoded protein: CATYSYGYTF. Variable domain in full (rest from reference TRBV19 and TRBJ1-2): DGGITQSPKYLFRKEGQNVTLSCEQNLNHDAMYWYRQDPGQGLRLIYYSQIVNDFQKGDIAEGYSVSREKKESFPLTVTSAQKNPTAFYLCATYSYGYTFGSGTRLTVV.

This clone occurred a few times. J is TRBJ1-3 and V is TRBV11-3; 8 bases fit TRBD1. Germline CDR1 reads SGHNT; CDR2 reads YENEEA. This CDR3 region has 15 residues. The J segment lost 1 base and the V segment lost 6 bases, leaving 5 bases of the junction unmatched. The CDR3 protein is CASSPGGSSGNTIYF. As DNA, the CDR3 is TGTGCCAGCAGTCCAGGGGGCTCATCTGGAAACACCATATATTTT. Drawing the rest from reference TRBV11-3 and TRBJ1-3, the complete variable domain is EAGVVQSPRYKIIEKKQPVAFWCNPISGHNTLYWYLQNLGQGPELLIRYENEEAVDDSQLPKDRFSAERLKGVDSTLKIQPAELGDSAVYLCASSPGGSSGNTIYFGEGSWLTVV.

Of note for this clone: Other DNA sequences in this specimen translate into the identical CDR3. J is TRBJ2-1 and V is TRBV7-6; TRBD2 matches at 15 bases. Trimming removed 5 bases from V and 0 bases from J; junction bases left unmatched: 2. The CDR3 extends over 17 amino acids. Per the germline V gene, CDR1 is SGHVS and CDR2 is FNYEAQ. The CDR3 loop is CASSPGLAGGSYNEQFF. CDR3 in DNA: TGTGCCAGCAGCCCGGGACTAGCGGGAGGCTCCTACAATGAGCAGTTCTTC.